Listed below are T cell receptor beta chains from one sample, sequenced in a study of shared clonotypes between healthy human individuals. TCRdb's copy holds only in-frame clones and misses some; the assay was immunoSEQ multiplex PCR. Altogether approximately 330,000 clones are present, roughly 80% being singletons, with the ten largest covering about 10%. The sequenced material came from memory CD4+ T cells sorted from blood. These receptor sequences come from a young man in good health. Each CDR3 is given with its conserved first and last residue. D genes are given only for firm matches. Part of the rows lack a size; the others show once, few, many or a class for expanded clones.

V: TRBV9
J: TRBJ2-2
D: TRBD1
size: NA
CDR3: CASSKRDRDTGELFF
DNA: TGTGCCAGCAGCAAACGGGACAGGGACACCGGGGAGCTGTTTTTT

V: TRBV5-1
J: TRBJ2-5
D: NA
size: NA
CDR3: CASSFQSPTEETQYF
DNA: TGCGCCAGCAGCTTTCAGTCCCCAACAGAAGAGACCCAGTACTTC

V: TRBV5-1
J: TRBJ2-7
D: NA
size: NA
CDR3: CASSLGGQPYEQYF
DNA: TGCGCCAGCAGCTTGGGGGGGCAGCCCTACGAGCAGTACTTC

V: TRBV7-3
J: TRBJ2-1
D: TRBD2
size: NA
CDR3: CASSLTGLNTGTSFRSTQNEQFF
DNA: TGTGCCAGCAGCTTAACAGGCCTCAATACCGGGACTAGCTTTCGGTCGACACAAAATGAGCAGTTCTTC

V: TRBV9
J: TRBJ2-1
D: NA
size: NA
CDR3: CASSVGASSYNEQFF
DNA: TGTGCCAGCAGCGTAGGGGCGAGCTCCTACAATGAGCAGTTCTTC

V: TRBV9
J: TRBJ2-3
D: NA
size: NA
CDR3: CASSVDPGPISDTQYF
DNA: TGTGCCAGCAGCGTAGACCCAGGCCCCATCTCAGATACGCAGTATTTT

V: TRBV5-6
J: TRBJ2-5
D: TRBD2
size: NA
CDR3: CASSFGAGGPSETQYF
DNA: TGTGCCAGCAGCTTTGGTGCGGGAGGGCCGTCAGAGACCCAGTACTTC

V: TRBV5-1
J: TRBJ2-1
D: NA
size: few
CDR3: CASRPREVQGGNEQFF
DNA: TGCGCCAGCAGGCCGAGGGAAGTACAGGGTGGTAATGAGCAGTTCTTC

V: TRBV2
J: TRBJ2-6
D: NA
size: NA
CDR3: CASRDKRTVTSSGANVLTF
DNA: TGTGCCAGCAGAGACAAACGGACAGTCACCTCCTCTGGGGCCAACGTCCTGACTTTC

V: TRBV18
J: TRBJ2-7
D: NA
size: many
CDR3: CASSPSAGPADEQYF
DNA: TGTGCCAGCTCACCCTCGGCGGGGCCCGCCGACGAGCAGTACTTC

V: TRBV5-4
J: TRBJ2-4
D: NA
size: NA
CDR3: CASSLARVGNIQYF
DNA: TGTGCCAGCAGCTTGGCCAGAGTTGGGAACATTCAGTACTTC

V: TRBV10-3
J: TRBJ2-5
D: TRBD2
size: NA
CDR3: CAISDTVSGGQTQYF
DNA: TGTGCCATCAGTGATACTGTGTCGGGAGGACAGACCCAGTACTTC

V: TRBV10-3
J: TRBJ2-2
D: NA
size: few
CDR3: CAIRRRLRDRHTGELFF
DNA: TGTGCCATCAGGCGGAGACTTCGGGACCGACACACCGGGGAGCTGTTTTTT

V: TRBV7-9
J: TRBJ1-4
D: TRBD1
size: NA
CDR3: CASSRQGGDEKLFF
DNA: TGTGCCAGCAGCCGACAGGGTGGGGATGAAAAACTGTTTTTT